This T cell receptor beta chain was retrieved from a study of blood T cell repertoires in COVID-19. As originally analysed: Amplification from reference gene primers served as the basis for estimated nucleated cell counts. This table comes from immunoSEQ multiplex PCR, and its TCRdb copy is limited to in-frame clones, with some not included. The D gene and trimming were derived from the DNA, and the V and J assignments and clone size from that table. The data show approximately 190,000 clones, 82% seen once. V was cut by 3 bases and J by 10 bases, with 7 bases left in between. The germline gives CDR1 DFQATT, CDR2 SNEGSKA (reference sequence). CDR3 length: 11 amino acids.

The genes are TRBV20-1 and TRBJ1-6; D not certain. This receptor was taken from a woman between 55 and 75 years old with COVID-19, enrolled during active disease. The sample comprised peripheral blood. CDR3 region: CSASDTSPLHF. CDR3 bases: TGCAGTGCTAGCGACACCTCACCCCTCCACTTT.